A selection of T cell receptor beta chains follows, all from one sample in a study of T cell responses to AZD1222 COVID-19 vaccine. Assay: immunoSEQ multiplex PCR; the TCRdb copy retains only in-frame clones and omits some. The data show some 110,000 clones, around 89% seen once. The source was peripheral blood, collected on day 0 of AZD1222 vaccination. These TCRs come from an adult in good health. CDR3s include the opening cysteine and the closing phenylalanine or tryptophan. Some rows have no size entry. The others give once, few or many, or a class for an expanded clone.

j_gene,v_gene,abundance,CDR3aa
TRBJ2-5,TRBV7-8,-,CASSSSLQETQYF
TRBJ2-7,TRBV28,-,CASSFGGQSSYEQYF
TRBJ1-3,TRBV29-1,-,CSVDIGNTIYF
TRBJ2-3,TRBV5-1,-,CASSLGQVIDTQYF
TRBJ1-1,TRBV10-3,once,CAISEGAGGLNTEAFF
TRBJ1-1,TRBV5-1,-,CASSLAPGRNTEAFF
TRBJ2-1,TRBV27,once,CASSLGGLRPMGNEQFF
TRBJ1-2,TRBV7-9,-,CASSLAGTGKYGYTF
TRBJ1-1,TRBV7-8,once,CASSSSDRGLWNTEAFF
TRBJ2-3,TRBV7-2,once,CASSLTGDRGLTQYF
TRBJ2-3,TRBV25-1,few,CASSDWETDTQYF
TRBJ1-6,TRBV2,-,CASTQGRVNSPLHF
TRBJ1-2,TRBV27,-,CASSFLGDYGYTF
TRBJ2-5,TRBV27,once,CASSPRQPAGPALQETQYF
TRBJ2-3,TRBV9,-,CASSPSMGWDTQYF
TRBJ1-2,TRBV19,-,CASRPPPSYRNSLDYGYTF
TRBJ2-5,TRBV30,-,CAWSRGLGGETQYF
TRBJ1-6,TRBV5-1,once,CASSLGEGMAPLHF
TRBJ1-6,TRBV7-8,-,CASTQGNSPLHF
TRBJ2-2,TRBV24-1,-,CATSDPSQGATGELFF
TRBJ2-7,TRBV27,-,CASSLTSSGRVHF
TRBJ1-6,TRBV5-4,-,CASSPDRGPSPLHF
TRBJ2-6,TRBV27,-,CASSFKGTGANVLTF
TRBJ1-5,TRBV28,once,CASSTRQGARDQPQHF
TRBJ2-1,TRBV7-9,-,CASSQRAPFSPYNEQFF
TRBJ2-1,TRBV5-1,-,CASTADVGGRSNEQFF
TRBJ2-1,TRBV5-1,-,CASSPGLAGDPGNEQFF
TRBJ2-3,TRBV27,-,CASANSVTQYF
TRBJ2-2,TRBV11-2,-,CASSTRSRNTGELFF
TRBJ2-1,TRBV27,-,CASSLGQVFHNEQFF
TRBJ2-7,TRBV24-1,-,CATESTGGRREQYF
TRBJ1-1,TRBV27,-,CASSSGQGARGTEAFF
TRBJ1-5,TRBV28,few,CASSPPQGGITQPQHF
TRBJ2-3,TRBV10-2,-,CASSEPGSASGITDTQYF
TRBJ2-1,TRBV7-6,-,CASSSLGGGEYNEQFF
TRBJ1-2,TRBV28,once,CASSSENGYTF
TRBJ2-3,TRBV6-2/TRBV6-3,-,CASSPSPGGPDSDTQYF
TRBJ1-4,TRBV3-1/TRBV3-2,-,CASSQDGGERTGEWEKLFF
TRBJ2-2,TRBV27,-,CASSGRGVTGELFF
TRBJ1-5,TRBV24-1,-,CATSDATGGRNQPQHF
TRBJ1-2,TRBV6-2/TRBV6-3,-,CASSYPGWGYGYTF
TRBJ1-1,TRBV19,-,CASSINRNTEAFF
TRBJ1-6,TRBV27,-,CASSAVGSYNSPLHF
TRBJ2-7,TRBV4-3,once,CASSQGLSGGASYEQYF
TRBJ1-4,TRBV5-4,-,CASSSRGGGNEKLFF
TRBJ2-5,TRBV10-1,-,CASKSGQKEETQYF
TRBJ2-6,TRBV6-2/TRBV6-3,once,CASSYRGGTPGLSGANVLTF
TRBJ2-5,TRBV7-8,-,CASSLHMFPYGSVTSGRLETQYF
TRBJ1-5,TRBV7-9,-,CASSLEGRQPQHF
TRBJ2-5,TRBV14,-,CASSQGRSSLQETQYF
TRBJ2-5,TRBV28,once,CASSPNGGQETQYF
TRBJ2-7,TRBV10-1,once,CASSESSSGRGEQYF
TRBJ1-5,TRBV18,-,CASSPNRDNQPQHF
TRBJ1-3,TRBV7-6,-,CASSRRGEGDTIYF